This T cell receptor (beta chain) was recorded in a study of response to subunit inactivated influenza vaccine listed by TCRdb under 2018. Regarding the study in general: Deep quantitative T cell receptor repertoire profiling was used in the study to track responses to a trivalent subunit inactivated influenza vaccine. Study-level results and caveats: The authors suggested that each seasonal influenza vaccination may recruit only a limited number of new T cells.

Notes on this clonotype: What antigen it recognizes has not been identified. At one of its ends the junction is not consistent with the germline gene, which may arise from a read error.

CDR1 and CDR2 (SGHAT, FQNNGV) derive from the germline V gene. The CDR3 starts with the cysteine, ends with the phenylalanine, and has 17 residues. This entry keeps only the CDR3 DNA: 51 bases, framed from base 1. Libraries came from RT-PCR. The sequencer was an Illumina HiSeq 2500. TCRdb ran its own pipeline on the public reads, namely fastp trimming at Q25 and MiXCR clone calling, and kept in-frame beta chains. Each CDR3 protein appears once, grouped with its most common genes and DNA. Here the sample has 590,000 or so distinct CDR3 sequences; 14% occur a single time. About 7.6% of the sample belongs to the ten largest clones.

The sequence joins TRBV11-2 to TRBJ2-1; 11 junctional bases match TRBD2. This specimen was PBMCs from blood, taken 14 to 15 days before vaccination. This TCR came from a man aged 50 to 60 who received an inactivated influenza vaccine. Donor details come from another sample of the same person, matched by shared clones. The DNA sequence is given as TGTGCCAGCAGATTAGAGGGTTCTAGCGGGGGGCTCAATGAGCAGTTCTTC. This yields the protein CASRLEGSSGGLNEQFF.